The present TCR beta chain was sequenced within a study of T cell changes during pregnancy in multiple sclerosis. Germline V lookup: CDR1 SGHTS, CDR2 YDEGEE. CDR3 length equals 13 residues. The ends lost 4 bases at V and 4 bases at J; junction bases unmatched: 2. Data came from immunoSEQ multiplex PCR; TCRdb stores just in-frame clones and leaves some out. The sample yields tens of thousands of clones, 85% to 95% seen once. Sample: CD4+ T cells from peripheral blood mononuclear cells, taken in the second trimester of pregnancy. The V and J genes are TRBV5-8 and TRBJ2-5, with TRBD1 identical over 9 bases. This TCR came from a female donor with multiple sclerosis, enrolled in a pregnancy study. The CDR3 DNA sequence: TGTGCCAGCAGCCGGGACAGGGCAGAGACCCAGTACTTC. This codes for CASSRDRAETQYF.